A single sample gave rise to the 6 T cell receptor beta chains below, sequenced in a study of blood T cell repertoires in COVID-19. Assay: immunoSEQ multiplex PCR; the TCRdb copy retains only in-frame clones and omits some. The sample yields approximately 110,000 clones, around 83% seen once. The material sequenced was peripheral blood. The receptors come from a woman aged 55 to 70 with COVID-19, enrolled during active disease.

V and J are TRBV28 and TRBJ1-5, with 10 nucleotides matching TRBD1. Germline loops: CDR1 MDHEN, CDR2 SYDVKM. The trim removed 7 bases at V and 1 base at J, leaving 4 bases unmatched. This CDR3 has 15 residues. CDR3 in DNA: TGTGCCAGCACCGGACAGGGGGTGAGCAATCAGCCCCAGCATTTT. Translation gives CASTGQGVSNQPQHF. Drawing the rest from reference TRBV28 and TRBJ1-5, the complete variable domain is DVKVTQSSRYLVKRTGEKVFLECVQDMDHENMFWYRQDPGLGLRLIYFSYDVKMKEKGDIPEGYSVSREKKERFSLILESASTNQTSMYLCASTGQGVSNQPQHFGDGTRLSIL.

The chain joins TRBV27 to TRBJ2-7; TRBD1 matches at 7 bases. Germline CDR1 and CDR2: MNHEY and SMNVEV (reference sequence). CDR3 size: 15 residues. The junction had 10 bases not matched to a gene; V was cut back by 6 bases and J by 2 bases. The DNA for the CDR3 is TGTGCCAGCAGCCTGGGGTCCGGGACAGCCTACGAGCAGTACTTC. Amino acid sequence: CASSLGSGTAYEQYF.

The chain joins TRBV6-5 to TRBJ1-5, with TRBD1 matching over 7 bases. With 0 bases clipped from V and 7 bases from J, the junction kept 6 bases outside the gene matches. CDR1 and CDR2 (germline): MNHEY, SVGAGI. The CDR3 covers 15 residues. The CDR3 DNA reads TGTGCCAGCAGTTACTCCTGGGACAGTCGACAGCCCCAGCATTTT. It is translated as CASSYSWDSRQPQHF.

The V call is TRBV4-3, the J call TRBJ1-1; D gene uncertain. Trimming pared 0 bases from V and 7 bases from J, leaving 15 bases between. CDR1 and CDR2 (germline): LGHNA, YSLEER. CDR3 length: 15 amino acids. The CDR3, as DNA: TGCGCCAGCAGCCAAGATTTAGCCATTGAGATTGAAGCTTTCTTT. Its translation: CASSQDLAIEIEAFF.

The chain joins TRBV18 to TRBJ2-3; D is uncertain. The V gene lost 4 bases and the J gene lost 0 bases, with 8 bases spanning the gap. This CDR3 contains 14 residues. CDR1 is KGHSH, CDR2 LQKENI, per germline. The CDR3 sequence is CASSLQTSTDTQYF. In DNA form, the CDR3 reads TGTGCCAGCTCACTGCAGACTAGCACAGATACGCAGTATTTT.

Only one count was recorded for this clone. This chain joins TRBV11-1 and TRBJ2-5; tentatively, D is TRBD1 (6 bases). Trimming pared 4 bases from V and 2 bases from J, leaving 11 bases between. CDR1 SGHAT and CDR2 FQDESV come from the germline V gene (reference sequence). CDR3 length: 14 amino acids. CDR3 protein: CASSYGQIQETQYF. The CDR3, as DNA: TGTGCCAGCAGCTATGGACAGATACAAGAGACCCAGTACTTC.